This entry lists 31 T cell receptor beta chains sequenced from one sample in a study of cytomegalovirus exposure and HLA in healthy donors. The PCR was carried out with 60 Vbeta primers and 13 Jbeta primers. The protocol was immunoSEQ multiplex PCR, while the TCRdb copy is restricted to in-frame clones and leaves out a portion. Among nearly 200,000 clones, about 76% were seen once, and the ten largest hold approximately 0.4%. The sequencing input was PBMCs. All receptors derive from a male donor in good health and CMV-seropositive.

The CDR3 nucleotides are TGTGCCAGCAGCGATGTAGAGCGGGTCTTAGCCAAAAACATTCAGTACTTC. Translation: CASSDVERVLAKNIQYF. The V call is TRBV2, the J call TRBJ2-4; a possible D gene is TRBD2 (6 bases). In germline, CDR1 is SNHLY, CDR2 FYNNEI. V was cut by 6 bases and J by 0 bases, with 18 bases left in between. The CDR3 has 17 residues.

The chain has TRBV6-5 and TRBJ1-5, with 7 bases fitting TRBD1. The CDR3 has 14 residues. V lost 9 bases, J lost 5 bases, and 10 bases stayed unmatched. Germline V gives CDR1 MNHEY, CDR2 SVGAGI. The CDR3 nucleotides are TGTGCCAGTCGACAGACAGGGTCGGATCAGCCCCAGCATTTT. Protein product: CASRQTGSDQPQHF.

This clone showed up just a few times. Here the CDR3 DNA reads TGTGCCAGCAGCCAGAACCGGGACAGGGGGCGCTCCGAGCAGTACTTC. Translating gives CASSQNRDRGRSEQYF. This rearrangement joins TRBV7-2 to TRBJ2-7, with 12 bases aligning to TRBD1. CDR3 length equals 16 residues. Germline loops: CDR1 SGHTA, CDR2 FQGNSA. Germline trimming cut 5 bases from V and 6 bases from J; bases unmatched to any gene: 11.

The rearrangement uses TRBV14 and TRBJ2-2; tentative D call: TRBD2 (5 bases). The CDR3 sequence is 14 residues long. V was clipped by 0 bases and J by 7 bases, with 9 bases between them. Germline assignment: CDR1 SGHDN and CDR2 FVKESK. CDR3: CASSQERVHGELFF. The CDR3 DNA reads as TGTGCCAGCAGCCAAGAGAGGGTACACGGGGAGCTGTTTTTT.

This chain connects TRBV9 to TRBJ2-1, with 8 nucleotides matching TRBD1. Germline V gives CDR1 SGDLS, CDR2 YYNGEE. The CDR3 is made up of 14 amino acids. V trimming: 4 bases; J trimming: 4 bases; junction bases outside the gene matches: 4. DNA of the CDR3: TGTGCCAGCAGCTTTAGACAGGGGTACAATGAGCAGTTCTTC. Amino acids: CASSFRQGYNEQFF.

The genes are TRBV7-3 and TRBJ2-2, with TRBD2 identical over 8 bases. The ends lost 0 bases at V and 4 bases at J; junction bases unmatched: 16. This CDR3 is built from 20 residues. Germline V gene data show CDR1 as SGHTA and CDR2 as FQGTGA. In DNA form, the CDR3 reads TGTGCCAGCAGCTTAACGAGTTCCGGACGACCTAGCGGGTTCACCGGGGAGCTGTTTTTT. Its translation is CASSLTSSGRPSGFTGELFF. Variable domain in full (rest from reference TRBV7-3 and TRBJ2-2): GAGVSQTPSNKVTEKGKYVELRCDPISGHTALYWYRQSLGQGPEFLIYFQGTGAADDSGLPNDRFFAVRPEGSVSTLKIQRTERGDSAVYLCASSLTSSGRPSGFTGELFFGEGSRLTVL.

V and J are TRBV6-5 and TRBJ2-7, with TRBD2 as a possible D gene (5 bases). CDR1 is MNHEY and CDR2 is SVGAGI in the germline V gene. The V end lost 0 bases, the J end lost 2 bases, and 14 bases lay between the germline ends. This CDR3 is built from 16 residues. CDR3 sequence: CASSYSGVIGAYEQYF. The CDR3 DNA sequence: TGTGCCAGCAGTTACTCCGGGGTGATAGGAGCCTACGAGCAGTACTTC.

The chain uses TRBV7-9 and TRBJ1-5; no clear D gene. The germline V gene has CDR1 SEHNR and CDR2 FQNEAQ (reference sequence). V dropped 2 bases and J dropped 5 bases, with 13 bases sitting between them. The CDR3 length is 15 residues. The CDR3 coding sequence is TGTGCCAGCAGCTTAAGTTATCAGGAGGATCAGCCCCAGCATTTT. It specifies CASSLSYQEDQPQHF.

This chain links TRBV18 with TRBJ2-7, with a weak D call TRBD2 (5 bases). V lost 2 bases, J lost 4 bases, and 9 bases lay in between. Germline assignment: CDR1 KGHSH and CDR2 LQKENI. CDR3 length: 13 amino acids. This chain's CDR3 is CASSPSSGYEQYF. The CDR3 DNA sequence: TGTGCCAGCTCACCATCTTCGGGGTACGAGCAGTACTTC.

This clone was found once. The chain employs TRBV14 and TRBJ2-7; TRBD2 is a possible D gene (5 bases). V was trimmed by 0 bases and J by 8 bases, leaving 17 bases between them. Germline CDR1 is SGHDN and CDR2 is FVKESK. The length of the CDR3 is 15 residues. CDR3 in DNA: TGTGCCAGCAGCCAAGATCAGTTCCCGACGGGGAAGCAGTACTTC. Translated, it gives CASSQDQFPTGKQYF.

The chain carries TRBV6-6 and TRBJ2-3, with D tentatively TRBD1 (6 bases). CDR1 and CDR2 (germline): MNHNY, SVGAGI (reference sequence). Between the trimmed V and J ends, which lost 7 bases and 0 bases, there was a span of 17 bases. The CDR3 sequence is 16 residues long. CDR3 region: CASKGVSRSSTDTQYF. CDR3 sequence (DNA): TGTGCCAGCAAGGGGGTCTCACGGAGTAGCACAGATACGCAGTATTTT.

The chain combines TRBV28 with TRBJ1-6; D uncertain. CDR1 is MDHEN and CDR2 is SYDVKM in the germline V gene. The CDR3 contains 12 residues. V lost 6 bases to trimming and J lost 7 bases, with 7 bases between them. CDR3 sequence: CASRALNSPLHF. The CDR3 DNA follows: TGTGCCAGCAGGGCACTAAATTCACCCCTCCACTTT.

This clone appeared a few times. This sequence joins TRBV7-6 and TRBJ1-5; D is unresolved. The CDR3 length is 13 residues. Trimming took off 1 base at V and 6 bases at J, with 7 bases between the two ends. CDR1 SGHVS and CDR2 FNYEAQ come from the germline V gene. The CDR3 is CASSLDISQPQHF. CDR3 DNA sequence: TGTGCCAGCAGCTTAGATATTTCTCAGCCCCAGCATTTT.

The rearrangement joins TRBV6-5 to TRBJ1-1, with D perhaps TRBD1 (6 bases). The V end lost 6 bases, the J end lost 4 bases, and 12 bases lay between the germline ends. CDR3 length: 13 amino acids. Germline CDR1 is MNHEY and CDR2 is SVGAGI. The CDR3 coding sequence is TGTGCCAGCAGATACGGACAGCCCACTGAAGCTTTCTTT. It yields the protein CASRYGQPTEAFF.

Only a few counts were recorded for this clone. The chain carries TRBV7-9 and TRBJ2-1, with 7 bases lining up with TRBD2. CDR1 is SEHNR and CDR2 is FQNEAQ in the germline V gene (reference sequence). J lost 7 bases, V lost 4 bases, and 16 bases had no gene match. This CDR3 has 17 amino acids. CDR3 sequence (DNA): TGTGCCAGCAGCTCGGAAGCGGGGCGAAGAGGGCGTAATGAGCAGTTCTTC. Translating gives CASSSEAGRRGRNEQFF.

The chain uses TRBV30 and TRBJ1-2; D is unclear. The CDR3 spans 13 residues. With 4 bases removed from V and 8 bases from J, the gap between germline ends came to 17 bases. Germline values: CDR1 GTSNPN, CDR2 SVGIG (reference sequence). The CDR3 coding sequence is TGTGCCTGGACGGCAGCCTCCAAGCGAGGCTACACCTTC. It encodes CAWTAASKRGYTF.

The chain is built from TRBV7-2 and TRBJ2-1; a possible D gene is TRBD2 (5 bases). The CDR3 extends over 13 amino acids. The V end was cut by 3 bases, the J end by 3 bases, with 6 bases between. CDR1 and CDR2 from the germline V gene are SGHTA and FQGNSA. The CDR3 DNA is TGTGCCAGCAGCTTGGACTTCTACAATGAGCAGTTCTTC. This encodes CASSLDFYNEQFF.

The V and J genes are TRBV7-9 and TRBJ2-7, with a possible D match to TRBD2 (6 bases). Germline assignment: CDR1 SEHNR and CDR2 FQNEAQ (reference sequence). The V end lost 1 base, the J end lost 4 bases, and 11 bases lay between the germline ends. This CDR3 has 14 amino acids. The CDR3 here is CASSLGRGEYEQYF. CDR3 DNA: TGTGCCAGCAGCTTAGGGCGGGGTGAGTACGAGCAGTACTTC.

The chain links TRBV19 to TRBJ1-2; the D gene is possibly TRBD1 (6 bases). The CDR3 runs to 14 residues. Germline V lookup: CDR1 LNHDA, CDR2 SQIVND (reference sequence). The V end was cut by 2 bases, the J end by 7 bases, with 14 bases between. Written as DNA, the CDR3 is TGTGCCAGTAGTATACGTTACAGGGAGGGTGGCTACACCTTC. Protein product: CASSIRYREGGYTF. Full variable domain (remainder filled in from reference TRBV19 and TRBJ1-2): DGGITQSPKYLFRKEGQNVTLSCEQNLNHDAMYWYRQDPGQGLRLIYYSQIVNDFQKGDIAEGYSVSREKKESFPLTVTSAQKNPTAFYLCASSIRYREGGYTFGSGTRLTVV.

The genes are TRBV7-2 and TRBJ1-4; 10 positions match TRBD1. CDR1 SGHTA and CDR2 FQGNSA come from the germline V gene. The junction had 7 bases not matched to a gene; V was cut back by 5 bases and J by 7 bases. There are 15 residues in the CDR3. CDR3: CASSLGQGRGEKLFF. In DNA, the CDR3 is TGTGCCAGCAGCCTGGGACAGGGGAGGGGTGAAAAACTGTTTTTT.

The chain links TRBV7-2 to TRBJ2-7; TRBD1 aligns across 8 bases. V lost 3 bases and J lost 2; bases outside the gene matches: 3. Germline CDR1 SGHTA, CDR2 FQGNSA. There are 14 residues in the CDR3. Here the CDR3 reads CASSFDRGPYEQYF. In DNA, the CDR3 is TGTGCCAGCAGCTTCGACAGGGGCCCCTACGAGCAGTACTTC. Looking up the rest from reference TRBV7-2 and TRBJ2-7 gives the full variable domain: GAGVSQSPSNKVTEKGKDVELRCDPISGHTALYWYRQSLGQGLEFLIYFQGNSAPDKSGLPSDRFSAERTGGSVSTLTIQRTQQEDSAVYLCASSFDRGPYEQYFGPGTRLTVT.

V is TRBV7-2 and J is TRBJ2-7, with 7 bases fitting TRBD2. CDR3 length: 17 residues. Losses at the gene ends were 3 bases for V and 2 bases for J; bases not matched to a gene: 13. Germline V gene data show CDR1 as SGHTA and CDR2 as FQGNSA. The CDR3 reads CASSLFAGVTPPYEQYF. CDR3 bases: TGTGCCAGCAGCTTGTTCGCGGGAGTTACCCCCCCCTACGAGCAGTACTTC. The whole variable domain, filled in from reference TRBV7-2 and TRBJ2-7, reads GAGVSQSPSNKVTEKGKDVELRCDPISGHTALYWYRQSLGQGLEFLIYFQGNSAPDKSGLPSDRFSAERTGGSVSTLTIQRTQQEDSAVYLCASSLFAGVTPPYEQYFGPGTRLTVT.

The V and J genes are TRBV28 and TRBJ1-5; D uncertain. This CDR3 has 14 residues. The ends were cut back, 7 bases at V and 2 bases at J, with 12 bases in the middle. Germline CDR1 MDHEN, CDR2 SYDVKM. The CDR3 coding sequence is TGTGCCAGCACCAGATACGTGGGCAATCAGCCCCAGCATTTT. Protein sequence: CASTRYVGNQPQHF. Full variable domain (rest looked up from reference TRBV28 and TRBJ1-5): DVKVTQSSRYLVKRTGEKVFLECVQDMDHENMFWYRQDPGLGLRLIYFSYDVKMKEKGDIPEGYSVSREKKERFSLILESASTNQTSMYLCASTRYVGNQPQHFGDGTRLSIL.

The chain employs TRBV19 and TRBJ2-7, with D possibly matching TRBD2 (6 bases). CDR1 is LNHDA, CDR2 SQIVND, per germline (reference sequence). This CDR3 spans 15 amino acids. V was clipped by 4 bases and J by 0 bases, with 13 bases between them. The CDR3 DNA reads as TGTGCCAGTAGTAGAGCGGGCATGAGCTCCTACGAGCAGTACTTC. Its translation: CASSRAGMSSYEQYF.

This chain joins TRBV4-3 and TRBJ1-4; D is possibly TRBD1 (6 bases). The CDR3 spans 15 residues. V lost 4 bases, J lost 7 bases, and 16 bases lay in between. Germline V gene lookup returns CDR1 LGHNA and CDR2 YSLEER. The CDR3 loop is CASSPLGGGREKLFF. The CDR3 DNA sequence: TGCGCCAGCAGCCCCCTCGGCGGGGGGCGTGAAAAACTGTTTTTT.

The chain joins TRBV5-4 to TRBJ2-7; tentatively, D is TRBD2 (6 bases). The germline gives CDR1 SGHNT, CDR2 YYREEE (reference sequence). The CDR3 is made up of 14 amino acids. V lost 3 bases and J 5 bases, leaving 15 bases between the germline ends. CDR3 amino acids: CASSWGLLGDEQYF. In nucleotides, the CDR3 is TGTGCCAGCAGCTGGGGACTCCTCGGGGACGAGCAGTACTTC.

CDR3 residues: CASSLRASASTDTQYF. The CDR3 nucleotides are TGTGCCAGCAGTTTAAGGGCTAGCGCAAGCACAGATACGCAGTATTTT. The chain couples TRBV28 to TRBJ2-3; maybe TRBD2 (6 bases). This CDR3 has 16 amino acids. Germline V gene sequence: CDR1 MDHEN, CDR2 SYDVKM. V lost 2 bases and J 0 bases, leaving 12 bases between the germline ends.

The chain joins TRBV7-9 to TRBJ2-7; D is unclear. Germline V CDR1 and CDR2: SEHNR, FQNEAQ (reference sequence). V was shortened by 5 bases and J by 4 bases, with 6 bases between the two germline ends. CDR3 length: 11 amino acids. The CDR3 coding sequence is TGTGCCAGCAGCCTAACGTACGAGCAGTACTTC. Its protein is CASSLTYEQYF.

The V gene is TRBV7-3, the J gene TRBJ2-1; maybe TRBD2 (6 bases). The germline gives CDR1 SGHTA, CDR2 FQGTGA. With 8 bases removed from V and 6 bases from J, the gap between germline ends came to 17 bases. The CDR3 is made up of 14 amino acids. The CDR3 DNA is TGTGCCAGCGGTCTCAGCGGAGGGATCAATGAGCAGTTCTTC. Translating it yields CASGLSGGINEQFF.

V is TRBV25-1 and J is TRBJ1-1; TRBD1 matches at 7 bases. With 5 bases clipped from V and 2 bases from J, the junction kept 8 bases outside the gene matches. This CDR3 contains 15 residues. Germline values: CDR1 MGHDK, CDR2 SYGVNS. The CDR3 nucleotides read TGTGCCAGCAGTATACGACAGGGACCAAACACTGAAGCTTTCTTT. Amino acid sequence: CASSIRQGPNTEAFF.

This chain links TRBV7-2 with TRBJ2-2; D is possibly TRBD2 (5 bases). The V end lost 2 bases, the J end lost 7 bases, and 8 bases lay between the germline ends. This CDR3 comprises 13 residues. Germline lookup yields CDR1 SGHTA and CDR2 FQGNSA. DNA for the CDR3: TGTGCCAGCAGCTTACAGGCGGGCGGGGAGCTGTTTTTT. Translating gives CASSLQAGGELFF.